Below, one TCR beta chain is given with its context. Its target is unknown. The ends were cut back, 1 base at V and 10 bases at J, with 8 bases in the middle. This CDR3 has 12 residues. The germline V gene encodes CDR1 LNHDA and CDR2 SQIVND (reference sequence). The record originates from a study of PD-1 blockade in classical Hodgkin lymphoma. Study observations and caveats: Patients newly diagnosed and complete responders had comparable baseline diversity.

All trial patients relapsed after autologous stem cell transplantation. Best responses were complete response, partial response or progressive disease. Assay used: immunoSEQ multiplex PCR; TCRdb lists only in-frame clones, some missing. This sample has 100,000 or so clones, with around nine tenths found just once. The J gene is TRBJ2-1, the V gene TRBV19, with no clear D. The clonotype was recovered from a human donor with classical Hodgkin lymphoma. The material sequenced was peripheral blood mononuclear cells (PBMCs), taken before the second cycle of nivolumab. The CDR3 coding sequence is TGTGCCAGTAGTATAGGAGGCAAAGAGCAGTTCTTC. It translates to CASSIGGKEQFF. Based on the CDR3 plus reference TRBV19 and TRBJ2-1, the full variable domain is DGGITQSPKYLFRKEGQNVTLSCEQNLNHDAMYWYRQDPGQGLRLIYYSQIVNDFQKGDIAEGYSVSREKKESFPLTVTSAQKNPTAFYLCASSIGGKEQFFGPGTRLTVL.